The rows below give T cell receptor beta chains drawn from one sample of a study of blood T cell repertoires in COVID-19. Repertoires were generated with immunoSEQ multiplex PCR, while TCRdb's copy carries only in-frame clones and drops some. In the table there are about 500,000 clones, 85% to 90% of which are singletons. Sequences were obtained from peripheral blood. The origin of the receptors is a woman between 50 and 59 years old with COVID-19, enrolled during active disease. Both conserved end residues are part of each CDR3. Fields, in order: clone size, J gene, V gene, D gene, CDR3 DNA, CDR3 protein. D genes are given only for firm matches. Only part of the rows carry a size: once, few, many, or a class if the clone is expanded.

clone_size: few; j_call: TRBJ1-4; v_call: TRBV6-1; d_call: -; cdr3_nt: TGTGCCAGCAGTGAAGCCAGGGGAAATGAAAAACTGTTTTTT; cdr3_aa: CASSEARGNEKLFF
clone_size: -; j_call: TRBJ1-1; v_call: TRBV10-3; d_call: TRBD1; cdr3_nt: TGTGCCATCAGACCCGGGACAGGGGACGCTGAAGCTTTCTTT; cdr3_aa: CAIRPGTGDAEAFF
clone_size: -; j_call: TRBJ1-1; v_call: TRBV28; d_call: -; cdr3_nt: TGTGCCACCATACAACCTGACAGCGAAGCTTTCTTT; cdr3_aa: CATIQPDSEAFF
clone_size: -; j_call: TRBJ2-3; v_call: TRBV5-1; d_call: TRBD2; cdr3_nt: TGCGCCAGCACTAGGACTAGCGGGGATAAGGATACGCAGTATTTT; cdr3_aa: CASTRTSGDKDTQYF
clone_size: -; j_call: TRBJ1-2; v_call: TRBV11-2; d_call: -; cdr3_nt: TGTGCCAGCAGCCGACAGCGGCAGGGGATCCTAGGGGGCTACACCTTC; cdr3_aa: CASSRQRQGILGGYTF
clone_size: -; j_call: TRBJ2-1; v_call: TRBV30; d_call: TRBD1; cdr3_nt: TGTGCCTGTGCGGTAGGGACAGGGATCGGGAATGAGCAGTTCTTC; cdr3_aa: CACAVGTGIGNEQFF
clone_size: -; j_call: TRBJ1-6; v_call: TRBV7-3; d_call: -; cdr3_nt: TGTGCCAGCAGCTTATCGGGAGGCTCACCCCTCCACTTT; cdr3_aa: CASSLSGGSPLHF
clone_size: -; j_call: TRBJ1-4; v_call: TRBV3-1/TRBV3-2; d_call: -; cdr3_nt: TGTGCCAGCAGCCCCCGAAGACTGGCTAATGAAAAACTGTTTTTT; cdr3_aa: CASSPRRLANEKLFF
clone_size: -; j_call: TRBJ2-2; v_call: TRBV11-3; d_call: TRBD1; cdr3_nt: TGTGCCAGCAGCTATGGGACAGGGCGTACCGGGGAGCTGTTTTTT; cdr3_aa: CASSYGTGRTGELFF
clone_size: -; j_call: TRBJ2-7; v_call: TRBV4-2; d_call: TRBD1; cdr3_nt: TGTGCCAGCAGCCAAGGGACAGGCCCTTACGAGCAGTACTTC; cdr3_aa: CASSQGTGPYEQYF
clone_size: once; j_call: TRBJ2-5; v_call: TRBV5-5; d_call: -; cdr3_nt: TGTGCCAGCAGCGGCCAGATGGAGACCCAGTACTTC; cdr3_aa: CASSGQMETQYF
clone_size: -; j_call: TRBJ2-1; v_call: TRBV9; d_call: TRBD1; cdr3_nt: TGTGCCAGCAGCGCCCTAGGGGGCGCATCCTACAATGAGCAGTTCTTC; cdr3_aa: CASSALGGASYNEQFF
clone_size: -; j_call: TRBJ1-2; v_call: TRBV29-1; d_call: -; cdr3_nt: TGCAGCGTTGTAGACTCAGGACACTACACCTTC; cdr3_aa: CSVVDSGHYTF
clone_size: once; j_call: TRBJ1-2; v_call: TRBV7-8; d_call: -; cdr3_nt: TGTGCCAGCAGCAAACAGGCTGGGGGCTACACCTTC; cdr3_aa: CASSKQAGGYTF
clone_size: -; j_call: TRBJ1-1; v_call: TRBV5-5; d_call: -; cdr3_nt: TGTGCCAGCAGCTTATTGGACTCCCAGGATACTGAAGCTTTCTTT; cdr3_aa: CASSLLDSQDTEAFF
clone_size: -; j_call: TRBJ2-7; v_call: TRBV9; d_call: TRBD1; cdr3_nt: TGTGCCAGCAGCGCCGGGACAGGGGAACCCTACGAGCAGTACTTC; cdr3_aa: CASSAGTGEPYEQYF
clone_size: -; j_call: TRBJ1-6; v_call: TRBV29-1; d_call: TRBD1; cdr3_nt: TGCAGCGTTGGGGACAGGGGCAATTCACCCCTCCACTTT; cdr3_aa: CSVGDRGNSPLHF
clone_size: -; j_call: TRBJ1-6; v_call: TRBV19; d_call: -; cdr3_nt: TGTGCCAGTAGCACGGACTCGGGGAGATCACCCCTCCACTTT; cdr3_aa: CASSTDSGRSPLHF
clone_size: once; j_call: TRBJ2-7; v_call: TRBV11-3; d_call: -; cdr3_nt: TGTGCCAGCAGCCAAGCCGAGGAGTACGAGCAGTACTTC; cdr3_aa: CASSQAEEYEQYF
clone_size: -; j_call: TRBJ1-2; v_call: TRBV7-2; d_call: -; cdr3_nt: TGTGCCAGCACTTCCGGGGACTACCTGTATGGCTACACCTTC; cdr3_aa: CASTSGDYLYGYTF
clone_size: -; j_call: TRBJ1-4; v_call: TRBV24-1; d_call: -; cdr3_nt: TGTGCCACCAGTGATTTGGGGGGGGAAAAACTGTTTTTT; cdr3_aa: CATSDLGGEKLFF
clone_size: few; j_call: TRBJ1-5; v_call: TRBV6-5; d_call: -; cdr3_nt: TGTGCCAGCTCTTACTCAGGGGATAAGCCCCAGCATTTT; cdr3_aa: CASSYSGDKPQHF
clone_size: -; j_call: TRBJ1-2; v_call: TRBV30; d_call: TRBD1; cdr3_nt: TGTGCCTGGGGGACAGCTCGTAACTATGGCTACACCTTC; cdr3_aa: CAWGTARNYGYTF
clone_size: -; j_call: TRBJ2-4; v_call: TRBV28; d_call: TRBD1; cdr3_nt: TGTGCCAGCAGTCGAACTACAGGGGGCAAAAACATTCAGTACTTC; cdr3_aa: CASSRTTGGKNIQYF
clone_size: -; j_call: TRBJ2-1; v_call: TRBV4-2; d_call: TRBD2; cdr3_nt: TGTGCCAGCAGCCACTCGAACGGGGGGGCCAATGAGCAGTTCTTC; cdr3_aa: CASSHSNGGANEQFF
clone_size: few; j_call: TRBJ1-6; v_call: TRBV7-8; d_call: TRBD1; cdr3_nt: TGTGCCAGCAGCTCCCGGACAGGGGAGGTTTCACCCCTCCACTTT; cdr3_aa: CASSSRTGEVSPLHF
clone_size: -; j_call: TRBJ1-2; v_call: TRBV28; d_call: -; cdr3_nt: TGTGCCAGCAGTTTAAACGTCGGTATCTATGGCTACACCTTC; cdr3_aa: CASSLNVGIYGYTF
clone_size: -; j_call: TRBJ1-1; v_call: TRBV5-1; d_call: -; cdr3_nt: TGCGCCAGCGCGCGTGGATCCGGGGGCACTGAAGCTTTCTTT; cdr3_aa: CASARGSGGTEAFF
clone_size: -; j_call: TRBJ1-1; v_call: TRBV30; d_call: -; cdr3_nt: TGTGCCTGGCTGCGGCCGGAGCCCGGGGCTTTCTTT; cdr3_aa: CAWLRPEPGAFF
clone_size: -; j_call: TRBJ1-2; v_call: TRBV4-2; d_call: -; cdr3_nt: TGTGCCAGCAGCCAAGAGGTGGTGTCAGAAATTACTAACTATGGCTACACCTTC; cdr3_aa: CASSQEVVSEITNYGYTF
clone_size: -; j_call: TRBJ2-1; v_call: TRBV9; d_call: -; cdr3_nt: TGTGCCAGCAGCGTAGACGGCGGGGGCACCTTTAATGAGCAGTTCTTC; cdr3_aa: CASSVDGGGTFNEQFF
clone_size: -; j_call: TRBJ1-4; v_call: TRBV11-2; d_call: -; cdr3_nt: TGTGCCAGCAGCGCCTTCGGGATTTCCAATGAAAAACTGTTTTTT; cdr3_aa: CASSAFGISNEKLFF
clone_size: -; j_call: TRBJ2-7; v_call: TRBV20-1; d_call: TRBD1; cdr3_nt: TGCAGTGCTAATGACAGGGGCGCCGAGCAGTACTTC; cdr3_aa: CSANDRGAEQYF
clone_size: -; j_call: TRBJ2-1; v_call: TRBV11-2; d_call: -; cdr3_nt: TGTGCCAGCAGTCGCGGGACTCCCCTGTCAGAAAATGAGCAGTTCTTC; cdr3_aa: CASSRGTPLSENEQFF
clone_size: -; j_call: TRBJ1-2; v_call: TRBV4-1; d_call: TRBD1; cdr3_nt: TGCGCCAGCAGCCAAGGACTGACAGGGCTCCGTCGCTATGGCTACACCTTC; cdr3_aa: CASSQGLTGLRRYGYTF
clone_size: -; j_call: TRBJ2-7; v_call: TRBV3-1/TRBV3-2; d_call: -; cdr3_nt: TGTGCCAGCAGCTTAAATGACAGGCCCCTCTGGTACGAGCAGTACTTC; cdr3_aa: CASSLNDRPLWYEQYF
clone_size: -; j_call: TRBJ1-3; v_call: TRBV11-2; d_call: -; cdr3_nt: TGTGCCAGCAGCTTAGTCCCGGGGGGCGCTGGAAACACCATATATTTT; cdr3_aa: CASSLVPGGAGNTIYF
clone_size: -; j_call: TRBJ2-7; v_call: TRBV3-1/TRBV3-2; d_call: -; cdr3_nt: TGTGCCAGCAGCCAAGTAGAGGGAGCGGGCGAGCAGTACTTC; cdr3_aa: CASSQVEGAGEQYF
clone_size: -; j_call: TRBJ2-1; v_call: TRBV2; d_call: TRBD1; cdr3_nt: TGTGCCAGCAGTTACGGGACAGGGGTTAACAATGAGCAGTTCTTC; cdr3_aa: CASSYGTGVNNEQFF
clone_size: few; j_call: TRBJ2-2; v_call: TRBV5-1; d_call: TRBD1; cdr3_nt: TGCGCCAGCAGCTCGGACACAGGGGGGACCGGGGAGCTGTTTTTT; cdr3_aa: CASSSDTGGTGELFF
clone_size: -; j_call: TRBJ2-1; v_call: TRBV28; d_call: -; cdr3_nt: TGTGCCAGCCTATTGGCGGGGACCGGCAATGAGCAGTTCTTC; cdr3_aa: CASLLAGTGNEQFF
clone_size: -; j_call: TRBJ1-4; v_call: TRBV28; d_call: -; cdr3_nt: TGTGCCAGCAGGGCTTCGGAGGGCCCTCTGAAAGAACTGTTTTTT; cdr3_aa: CASRASEGPLKELFF
clone_size: -; j_call: TRBJ1-2; v_call: TRBV5-4; d_call: -; cdr3_nt: TGTGCCAGCAGCCCCGCCACAGCGGGCTATGGCTACACCTTC; cdr3_aa: CASSPATAGYGYTF
clone_size: few; j_call: TRBJ1-5; v_call: TRBV30; d_call: -; cdr3_nt: TGTGCCTGGACCCCCGGGGGGAGCAATCAGCCCCAGCATTTT; cdr3_aa: CAWTPGGSNQPQHF